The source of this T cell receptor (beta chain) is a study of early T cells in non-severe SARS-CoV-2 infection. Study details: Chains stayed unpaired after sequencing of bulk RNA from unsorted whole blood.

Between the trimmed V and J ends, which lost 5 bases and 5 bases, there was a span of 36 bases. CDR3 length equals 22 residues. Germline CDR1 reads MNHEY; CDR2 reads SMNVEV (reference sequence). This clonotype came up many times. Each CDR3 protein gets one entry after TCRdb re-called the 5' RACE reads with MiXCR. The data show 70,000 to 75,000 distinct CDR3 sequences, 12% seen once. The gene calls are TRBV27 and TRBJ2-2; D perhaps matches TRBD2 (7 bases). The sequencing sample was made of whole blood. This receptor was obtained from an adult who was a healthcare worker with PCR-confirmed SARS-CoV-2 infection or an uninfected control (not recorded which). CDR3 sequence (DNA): TGTGCCAGCAGTCCGACATCCCCCTCCGGGCGGGGGCGCTTAAGAGGGACCGGGGAGCTGTTTTTT. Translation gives CASSPTSPSGRGRLRGTGELFF.